This T cell receptor beta chain was identified in a study of technical replicates of blood from a few donors. The CDR3 extends over 18 amino acids. In germline, CDR1 is MGHRA, CDR2 YSYEKL. The ends were cut back, 5 bases at V and 0 bases at J, with 19 bases in the middle. Measured with immunoSEQ multiplex PCR; TCRdb has only the in-frame clones, and not every one. The sample shows approximately 76,000 clones, less than 98% of them seen only once. The sequenced sample was T cells isolated from PBMCs. The receptor comes from a human donor in good health. The chain employs TRBV4-1 and TRBJ1-4, with D perhaps TRBD1 (6 bases). CDR3 nucleotides: TGCGCCAGCAGCTTCACAGGGACCAGATTTGCAACTAATGAAAAACTGTTTTTT. Protein product: CASSFTGTRFATNEKLFF.